These 32 T cell receptor beta chains were sequenced from one sample in a study of blood T cell repertoires in COVID-19. Some clones are missing from TCRdb's copy, which holds only in-frame ones; the method was immunoSEQ multiplex PCR. This table holds around 20,000 clones, 85% found once. Source material: peripheral blood. Every receptor here comes from a human donor with active COVID-19. The donor label of this sample is uncertain.

The rearrangement links TRBV18 to TRBJ1-4; D is possibly TRBD1 (5 bases). The germline V gene has CDR1 KGHSH and CDR2 LQKENI. CDR3 length: 13 residues. The V end lost 2 bases, the J end lost 10 bases, and 11 bases lay between the germline ends. The DNA for the CDR3 is TGTGCCAGCTCACCAGAGGGGCGGGGAAAACTGTTTTTT. Translating gives CASSPEGRGKLFF.

The rearrangement uses TRBV5-1 and TRBJ1-2; D might be TRBD1 (5 bases). The CDR3 has 15 amino acids. Trimming shortened V by 1 base and J by 4 bases, and 14 bases separated the two germline ends. Germline loops: CDR1 SGHRS, CDR2 YFSETQ. The CDR3 protein is CASSLLDQGFYGYTF. CDR3 nucleotide sequence: TGCGCCAGCAGCTTGCTGGACCAGGGATTCTATGGCTACACCTTC.

The V call is TRBV6-5, the J call TRBJ2-5; 7 nucleotides line up with TRBD1. The CDR3 length is 16 residues. The V gene end was trimmed by 2 bases and the J gene end by 5 bases; junction bases not matched to a gene: 11. Germline assignment: CDR1 MNHEY and CDR2 SVGAGI. The CDR3 loop is CASSYTRNRGWETQYF. The CDR3 region has the DNA TGTGCCAGCAGTTACACGAGAAACAGGGGCTGGGAGACCCAGTACTTC.

This chain connects TRBV2 to TRBJ2-5; tentatively, D is TRBD1 (5 bases). Germline V gene data show CDR1 as SNHLY and CDR2 as FYNNEI. With 3 bases removed from V and 5 bases from J, the gap between germline ends came to 13 bases. The CDR3 sequence is 14 residues long. The CDR3 spells CASSEARRVETQYF. The CDR3 DNA sequence: TGTGCCAGCAGTGAGGCCCGCAGGGTGGAGACCCAGTACTTC. Variable domain in full (rest from reference TRBV2 and TRBJ2-5): EPEVTQTPSHQVTQMGQEVILRCVPISNHLYFYWYRQILGQKVEFLVSFYNNEISEKSEIFDDQFSVERPDGSNFTLKIRSTKLEDSAMYFCASSEARRVETQYFGPGTRLLVL.

This clone was recorded once. The chain links TRBV2 to TRBJ1-1; the D is unclear. The germline V gene encodes CDR1 SNHLY and CDR2 FYNNEI. V lost 8 bases, J lost 0 bases, and 10 bases lay in between. The CDR3 has 13 residues. The DNA for the CDR3 is TGTGCCAGCGTAACGGCGGTGAACACTGAAGCTTTCTTT. Its protein is CASVTAVNTEAFF.

The gene calls are TRBV24-1 and TRBJ2-7; tentative D call: TRBD1 (5 bases). The CDR3 extends over 12 amino acids. V lost 11 bases and J 0 bases, leaving 10 bases between the germline ends. Germline V gene data show CDR1 as KGHDR and CDR2 as SFDVKD. The CDR3 bases are TGTGCCATTAGACAGAGCTCCTACGAGCAGTACTTC. This gives the protein CAIRQSSYEQYF.

The chain carries TRBV12-3 or TRBV12-4 and TRBJ1-1; TRBD1 aligns across 8 bases. The J segment lost 10 bases and the V segment lost 7 bases, leaving 11 bases of the junction unmatched. The CDR3 loop spans 13 amino acids. CDR3 DNA sequence: TGTGCCAGCACCCCCGGCCTACAGGGGGGAGCTTTCTTT. It encodes CASTPGLQGGAFF.

The chain carries TRBV9 and TRBJ1-2, with 9 positions matching TRBD1. The CDR3 is made up of 13 amino acids. Looked up from germline, CDR1 is SGDLS and CDR2 is YYNGEE. After removal of 5 bases from V and 3 bases from J, the junction contained 2 bases not matched to a gene. The CDR3 nucleotides are TGTGCCAGCAGTGGGACAGGGCACTATGGCTACACCTTC. The encoded protein is CASSGTGHYGYTF.

Turning to this clone: One junction end disagrees with the germline gene, perhaps due to a read error. The rearrangement joins TRBV6-5 to TRBJ2-7; D might be TRBD1 (6 bases). The CDR3 has 15 amino acids. Germline V gene data show CDR1 as MNHEY and CDR2 as SVGAGI. CDR3 DNA sequence: TGTGCCAGCAGTAACTCCGGAACAGGGCAATACGAGCAGTACTTC. It translates to CASSNSGTGQYEQYF.

The chain combines TRBV5-5 with TRBJ2-7; no reliable D call. Germline CDR1 reads SGHKS; CDR2 reads YYEKEE (reference sequence). V dropped 4 bases and J dropped 4 bases, with 12 bases sitting between them. The CDR3 length is 13 residues. CDR3 coding DNA: TGTGCCAGCAGCGGAGTCCAGAGATACGAGCAGTACTTC. Translated, it gives CASSGVQRYEQYF.

The chain is built from TRBV28 and TRBJ2-2; weak D call: TRBD1 (5 bases). The CDR3 consists of 14 residues. The V gene's germline CDR1 is MDHEN and CDR2 SYDVKM. V gave up 8 bases and J gave up 3 bases, with 13 bases separating them. CDR3 residues: CASHPIRDTGELFF. CDR3 coding DNA: TGTGCCAGCCACCCAATCAGGGACACCGGGGAGCTGTTTTTT.

The rearrangement joins TRBV6-6 to TRBJ2-3, with D possibly TRBD1 on 7 matching bases. Trimming removed 2 bases at V and 6 bases at J, with 12 bases between. There are 14 residues in the CDR3. Germline V CDR1 and CDR2: MNHNY, SVGAGI (reference sequence). The CDR3 protein is CASSYGAGGDTQYF. The CDR3 coding sequence is TGTGCCAGCAGTTACGGGGCAGGGGGGGATACGCAGTATTTT.

This sequence joins TRBV6-5 and TRBJ1-1, with 11 bases fitting TRBD1. The J segment lost 4 bases and the V segment lost 4 bases, leaving 8 bases of the junction unmatched. This CDR3 is built from 16 residues. The V gene's germline CDR1 is MNHEY and CDR2 SVGAGI. DNA of the CDR3: TGTGCCAGCAGTTCCGTGCGGACAGGGGGCCTCACTGAAGCTTTCTTT. Protein product: CASSSVRTGGLTEAFF.

This clone is a singleton in its sample. V and J are TRBV10-3 and TRBJ1-3; D may be TRBD1 (5 bases). Germline-derived CDR1 and CDR2 are ENHRY and SYGVKD. The CDR3 is 16 residues long. The CDR3 DNA is TGTGCTCCTCGGCCGGAGACAGCCTGCTCTGGAAACACCATATATTTT. Protein: CAPRPETACSGNTIYF.

This clone was seen a few times. This chain uses TRBV7-3 with TRBJ2-1, with TRBD2 matching 9 bases. V shed 9 bases, J shed 0 bases, and the junction held 0 bases outside the gene matches. The CDR3 is made up of 13 amino acids. Germline V CDR1 and CDR2: SGHTA, FQGTGA. Here the CDR3 reads CASSGSSYNEQFF. The CDR3 DNA reads as TGTGCCAGTAGCGGGAGCTCCTACAATGAGCAGTTCTTC.

The CDR3 region is CASRAALADYNEQFF. The CDR3 nucleotides are TGTGCCAGCAGAGCCGCCCTAGCGGATTACAATGAGCAGTTCTTC. This chain joins TRBV6-5 and TRBJ2-1; 7 bases line up with TRBD2. The CDR3 is 15 amino acids. Per the germline V gene, CDR1 is MNHEY and CDR2 is SVGAGI. The V and J ends lost 6 bases and 4 bases, in that order; junction bases with no gene match: 9.

The CDR3 DNA is TGTGCCAGCAGGACTAGCGGGAGCACCTACAATGAGCAGTTCTTC. Translated, it gives CASRTSGSTYNEQFF. The V call is TRBV28, the J call TRBJ2-1; 12 bases are shared with TRBD2. V lost 6 bases to trimming and J lost 2 bases; unmatched junction nucleotides: 2. Germline V gene data show CDR1 as MDHEN and CDR2 as SYDVKM. The CDR3 loop spans 15 amino acids.

This chain uses TRBV4-1 with TRBJ1-4; 9 nucleotides agree with TRBD1. The V gene end was trimmed by 4 bases and the J gene end by 2 bases; junction bases not matched to a gene: 20. The CDR3 is made up of 21 amino acids. From germline, CDR1 is MGHRA and CDR2 YSYEKL. As DNA, the CDR3 is TGCGCCAGCAGCCTTAAGGCACCGACCGGGACAGGGATGGTCACTAATGAAAAACTGTTTTTT. Protein product: CASSLKAPTGTGMVTNEKLFF.

The V call is TRBV4-3, the J call TRBJ2-1, with no clear D. The CDR3 consists of 12 residues. Trimming left V 4 bases short and J 10 bases short, with 11 bases between. The germline gives CDR1 LGHNA, CDR2 YSLEER. CDR3 amino acids: CASSRIHSEQFF. In DNA, the CDR3 is TGCGCCAGCAGCCGAATACATTCGGAGCAGTTCTTC.

The chain links TRBV19 to TRBJ2-2; the D is unclear. This CDR3 has 17 amino acids. Germline values: CDR1 LNHDA, CDR2 SQIVND (reference sequence). V shed 7 bases and J shed 0 bases, with 18 bases lying between them. CDR3 sequence (DNA): TGTGCCAGTATCCCAACCGGGTCGCGAACGAACACCGGGGAGCTGTTTTTT. Encoded protein: CASIPTGSRTNTGELFF.

The chain carries TRBV18 and TRBJ2-6; a weak D match, TRBD1 (6 bases). The germline CDR1 and CDR2 sequences are KGHSH and LQKENI. Trimming removed 2 bases at V and 4 bases at J, with 15 bases between. The CDR3 spans 17 residues. The CDR3 DNA is TGTGCCAGCTCACCAGCTACAGGGCTTGGAGGGGCCAACGTCCTGACTTTC. It encodes CASSPATGLGGANVLTF.

This clone was recorded once. V gene TRBV3-1 (or the pseudogene TRBV3-2) combines with J gene TRBJ2-2, with D hard to call. The germline CDR1 and CDR2 sequences are LGHDT and YNNKEL (reference sequence). V shed 4 bases and J shed 7 bases, with 10 bases lying between them. The CDR3 is made up of 13 amino acids. DNA of the CDR3: TGTGCCAGCAGCCTCCAGTTCATCGGGGAGCTGTTTTTT. Translating it yields CASSLQFIGELFF.

The chain employs TRBV28 and TRBJ1-3; 9 positions agree with TRBD1. CDR3 length equals 17 residues. V dropped 6 bases and J dropped 4; count of bases not matched to a gene: 13. Germline V lookup: CDR1 MDHEN, CDR2 SYDVKM. The CDR3 sequence: CASSPTGGAGWGNTIYF. For the CDR3, the DNA is TGTGCCAGCAGCCCTACAGGGGGCGCAGGGTGGGGAAACACCATATATTTT. The full variable domain, completed using reference TRBV28 and TRBJ1-3, is DVKVTQSSRYLVKRTGEKVFLECVQDMDHENMFWYRQDPGLGLRLIYFSYDVKMKEKGDIPEGYSVSREKKERFSLILESASTNQTSMYLCASSPTGGAGWGNTIYFGEGSWLTVV.

The rearrangement links TRBV3-1 (or the pseudogene TRBV3-2) to TRBJ2-1; 8 bases are a match to TRBD2. The trim removed 4 bases at V and 8 bases at J, leaving 4 bases unmatched. From germline, CDR1 is LGHDT and CDR2 YNNKEL (reference sequence). The CDR3 runs 13 residues. The CDR3 loop reads CASSRLAIDEQFF. CDR3 nucleotides: TGTGCCAGCAGCCGACTAGCGATCGATGAGCAGTTCTTC.

The V and J genes are TRBV24-1 and TRBJ2-3; D is possibly TRBD2 (6 bases). CDR3 length: 14 residues. The V and J ends lost 3 bases and 0 bases respectively, with 6 bases between them. The germline V gene encodes CDR1 KGHDR and CDR2 SFDVKD. CDR3 region: CATSDGTSTDTQYF. The CDR3 bases are TGTGCCACCAGTGATGGGACTAGCACAGATACGCAGTATTTT.

The chain is built from TRBV18 and TRBJ2-7; 9 bases line up with TRBD1. After removal of 3 bases from V and 6 bases from J, the junction contained 6 bases not matched to a gene. The CDR3 covers 14 residues. Germline V gives CDR1 KGHSH, CDR2 LQKENI. The CDR3 loop is CASSPDRGSSEQYF. As DNA, the CDR3 is TGTGCCAGCTCACCGGACAGGGGCTCGAGCGAGCAGTACTTC.

The chain recombines TRBV19 with TRBJ2-1; TRBD1 matches 10 bases. The CDR3 spans 16 residues. The ends lost 4 bases at V and 7 bases at J; junction bases unmatched: 10. Per the germline V gene, CDR1 is LNHDA and CDR2 is SQIVND (reference sequence). As DNA, the CDR3 is TGTGCCAGTAGTAGAGGGGTAGGGACAGGGGCGAATGAGCAGTTCTTC. Protein sequence: CASSRGVGTGANEQFF.

Turning to this clone: Other DNA sequences within the sample encode an identical CDR3. The chain recombines TRBV3-1 (or the pseudogene TRBV3-2) with TRBJ2-7; 10 bases agree with TRBD1. Trimming took 4 bases from V and 1 from J; bases not matched to a gene: 7. Germline lookup yields CDR1 LGHDT and CDR2 YNNKEL (reference sequence). The CDR3 length is 16 residues. CDR3 bases: TGTGCCAGCAGCCCAAGTACGGGACAGGGGTCCTACGAGCAGTACTTC. Residues: CASSPSTGQGSYEQYF.

This chain connects TRBV27 to TRBJ1-2; TRBD1 matches at 12 bases. The CDR3 totals 14 residues. Germline assignment: CDR1 MNHEY and CDR2 SMNVEV (reference sequence). J lost 8 bases, V lost 3 bases, and 4 bases had no gene match. CDR3 loop: CASSLFGTGGGYTF. The CDR3, as DNA: TGTGCCAGCAGTTTGTTCGGGACAGGGGGCGGCTACACCTTC.

A word on this clone: One end of the junction is discordant with germline, which a read error may explain. The rearrangement joins TRBV3-1 (or the pseudogene TRBV3-2) to TRBJ1-2, with unresolved D. The CDR3 extends over 12 amino acids. The V gene's germline CDR1 is LGHDT and CDR2 YNNKEL (reference sequence). The CDR3 nucleotides are TGTGCCAGCAGCCTTCTCGGGATTTCTCTCTCCTTC. It translates to CASSLLGISLSF.

The gene calls are TRBV6-5 and TRBJ1-2, with TRBD1 matching over 7 bases. The CDR3 is 14 amino acids. V was clipped by 6 bases and J by 2 bases; unmatched bases: 6. Germline V gene data show CDR1 as MNHEY and CDR2 as SVGAGI. In DNA form, the CDR3 reads TGTGCCAGCAGCCGGGGACAGCCCAACTATGGCTACACCTTC. It yields the protein CASSRGQPNYGYTF.

The chain joins TRBV6-2 or TRBV6-3 to TRBJ2-7, with D hard to call. Trimming removed 8 bases at V and 6 bases at J, with 14 bases between. Germline V gene data show CDR1 as MNHEY and CDR2 as SVGEGT. This CDR3 has 12 amino acids. CDR3 DNA sequence: TGTGCCAGCCGGTACTTGGTCGGCGAGCAGTACTTC. Amino acids: CASRYLVGEQYF.